This T cell receptor (beta chain) was recovered during a study of beta chain features in type 1 diabetes. About the study: Over all samples combined, about 99,000,000 sorted cells were examined.

The entirety of the isolated RNA underwent reverse transcription, so expressed TCRB transcripts were sequenced. Clones were read by immunoSEQ multiplex PCR, and TCRdb kept only the in-frame ones, dropping some. The sample carries about 740,000 clones, 13% recorded once. Broader study findings: TCRB CDR3 length was moderately but significantly reduced in all four CD4+ subsets of Type 1 diabetes patients. Diminished insertions and augmented deletions at VDJ junctions characterized type 1 diabetes patients. The cDNA sequencing approach could over-represent high-TCR-expressing cells.

As for this clone: The target antigen is unknown.

Sorting of CD4+ naive, central memory, regulatory and stem cell-like memory cells was performed via CD45RO/CCR7/CD25/CD127/CD95/CD27. CDR3 length equals 14 residues. With 7 bases removed from V and 7 bases from J, the gap between germline ends came to 14 bases. Germline V gene sequence: CDR1 MDHEN, CDR2 SYDVKM. This chain links TRBV28 with TRBJ1-6; no definite D call. The sample consisted of naive CD4+ T cells from blood. This TCR derives from a man between 18 and 29 years old with type 1 diabetes. The CDR3 region has the DNA TGTGCCAGCAACACGGCTGACGGCAATTCACCCCTCCACTTT. Encoded protein: CASNTADGNSPLHF.